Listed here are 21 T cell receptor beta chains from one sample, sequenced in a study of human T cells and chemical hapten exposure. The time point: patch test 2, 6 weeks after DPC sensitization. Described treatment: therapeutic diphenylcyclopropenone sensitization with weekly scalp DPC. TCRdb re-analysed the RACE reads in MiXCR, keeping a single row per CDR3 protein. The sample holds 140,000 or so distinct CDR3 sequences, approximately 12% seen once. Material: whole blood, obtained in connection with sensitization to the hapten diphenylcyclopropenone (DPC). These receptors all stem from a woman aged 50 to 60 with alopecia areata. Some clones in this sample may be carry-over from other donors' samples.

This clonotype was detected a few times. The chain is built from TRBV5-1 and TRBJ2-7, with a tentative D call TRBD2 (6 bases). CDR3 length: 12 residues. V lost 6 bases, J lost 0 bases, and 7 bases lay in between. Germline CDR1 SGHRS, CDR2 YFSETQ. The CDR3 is CASTGSSYEQYF. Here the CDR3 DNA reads TGCGCCAGCACCGGGAGCTCCTACGAGCAGTACTTC. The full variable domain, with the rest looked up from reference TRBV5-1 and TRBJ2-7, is KAGVTQTPRYLIKTRGQQVTLSCSPISGHRSVSWYQQTPGQGLQFLFEYFSETQRNKGNFPGRFSGRQFSNSRSEMNVSTLELGDSALYLCASTGSSYEQYFGPGTRLTVT.

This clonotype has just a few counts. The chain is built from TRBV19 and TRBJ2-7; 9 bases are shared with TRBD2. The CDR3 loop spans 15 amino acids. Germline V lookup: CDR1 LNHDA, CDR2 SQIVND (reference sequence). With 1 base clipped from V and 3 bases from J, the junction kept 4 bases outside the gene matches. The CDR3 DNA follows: TGTGCCAGTAGTATAGCGAATAGCGGGAGCTACGAGCAGTACTTC. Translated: CASSIANSGSYEQYF.

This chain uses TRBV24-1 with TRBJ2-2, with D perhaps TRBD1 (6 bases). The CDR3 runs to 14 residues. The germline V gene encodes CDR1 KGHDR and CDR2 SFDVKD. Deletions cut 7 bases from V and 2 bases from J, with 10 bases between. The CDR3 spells CATSQGFNTGELFF. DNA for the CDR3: TGTGCCACCAGCCAGGGGTTCAACACCGGGGAGCTGTTTTTT.

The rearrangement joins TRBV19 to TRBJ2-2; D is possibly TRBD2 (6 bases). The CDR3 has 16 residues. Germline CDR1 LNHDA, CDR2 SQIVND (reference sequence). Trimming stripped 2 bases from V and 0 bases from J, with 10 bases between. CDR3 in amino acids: CASSIYSGTNTGELFF. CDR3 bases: TGTGCCAGTAGTATATATAGCGGAACGAACACCGGGGAGCTGTTTTTT.

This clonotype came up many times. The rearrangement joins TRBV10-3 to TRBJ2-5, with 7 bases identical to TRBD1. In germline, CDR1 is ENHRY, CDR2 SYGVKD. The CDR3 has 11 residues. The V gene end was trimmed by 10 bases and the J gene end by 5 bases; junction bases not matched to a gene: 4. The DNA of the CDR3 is TGTGCCAGCTCACAGGGGGAGACCCAGTACTTC. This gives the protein CASSQGETQYF.

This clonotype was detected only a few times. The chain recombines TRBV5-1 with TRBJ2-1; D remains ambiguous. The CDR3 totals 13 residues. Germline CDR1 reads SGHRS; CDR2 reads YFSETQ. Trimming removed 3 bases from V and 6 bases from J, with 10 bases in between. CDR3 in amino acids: CASSSVVGNEQFF. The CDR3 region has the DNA TGCGCCAGCAGCTCAGTAGTGGGCAATGAGCAGTTCTTC.

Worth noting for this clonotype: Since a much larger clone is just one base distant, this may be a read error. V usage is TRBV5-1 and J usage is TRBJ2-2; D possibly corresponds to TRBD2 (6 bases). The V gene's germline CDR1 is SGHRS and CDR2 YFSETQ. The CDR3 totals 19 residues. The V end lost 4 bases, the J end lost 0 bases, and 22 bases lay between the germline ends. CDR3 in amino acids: CASSPRLDGGRANTGELFF. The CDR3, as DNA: TGCGCCAGCAGCCCCAGACTAGACGGAGGACGGGCGAACACCGGGGAGCTGTTTTTT.

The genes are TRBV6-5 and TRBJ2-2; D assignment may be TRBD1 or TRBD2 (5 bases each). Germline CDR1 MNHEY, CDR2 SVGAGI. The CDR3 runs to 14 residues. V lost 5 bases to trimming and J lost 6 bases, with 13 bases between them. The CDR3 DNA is TGTGCCAGCAGTAGGGGACGCGAGGCCGGGGAGCTGTTTTTT. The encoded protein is CASSRGREAGELFF.

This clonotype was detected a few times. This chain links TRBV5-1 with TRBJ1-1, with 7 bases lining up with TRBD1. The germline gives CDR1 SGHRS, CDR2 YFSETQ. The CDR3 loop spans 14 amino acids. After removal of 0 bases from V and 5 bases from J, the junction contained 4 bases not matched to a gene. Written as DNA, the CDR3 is TGCGCCAGCAGCTTGGGACAGGGTTCAACTGAAGCTTTCTTT. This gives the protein CASSLGQGSTEAFF.

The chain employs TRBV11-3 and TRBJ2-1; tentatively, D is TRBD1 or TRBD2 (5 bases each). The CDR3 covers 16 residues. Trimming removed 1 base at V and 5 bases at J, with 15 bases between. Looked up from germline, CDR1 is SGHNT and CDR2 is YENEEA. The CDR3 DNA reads TGTGCCAGCAGCTTAGGTGGTAGAGGGGCCCACAATGAGCAGTTCTTC. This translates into CASSLGGRGAHNEQFF.

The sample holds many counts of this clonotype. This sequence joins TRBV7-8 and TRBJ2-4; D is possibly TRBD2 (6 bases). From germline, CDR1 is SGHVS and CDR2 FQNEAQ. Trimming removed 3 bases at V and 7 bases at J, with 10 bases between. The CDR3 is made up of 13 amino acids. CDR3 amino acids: CASSLEGPNIQYF. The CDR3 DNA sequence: TGTGCCAGCAGCTTGGAGGGTCCCAACATTCAGTACTTC.

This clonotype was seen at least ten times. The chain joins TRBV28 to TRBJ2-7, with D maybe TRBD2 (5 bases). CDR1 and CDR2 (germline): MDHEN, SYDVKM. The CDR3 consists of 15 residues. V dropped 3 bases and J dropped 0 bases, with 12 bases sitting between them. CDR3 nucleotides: TGTGCCAGCAGTTTTTTAGAGGGCCTCTCCTACGAGCAGTACTTC. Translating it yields CASSFLEGLSYEQYF.

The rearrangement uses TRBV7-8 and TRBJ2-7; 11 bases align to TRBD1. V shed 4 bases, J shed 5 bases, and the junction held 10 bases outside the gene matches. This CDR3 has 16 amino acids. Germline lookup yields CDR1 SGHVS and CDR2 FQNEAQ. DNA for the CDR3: TGTGCCAGCAGCTCCCGGGTAAGGACAGGGGGCGACGAGCAGTACTTC. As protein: CASSSRVRTGGDEQYF.

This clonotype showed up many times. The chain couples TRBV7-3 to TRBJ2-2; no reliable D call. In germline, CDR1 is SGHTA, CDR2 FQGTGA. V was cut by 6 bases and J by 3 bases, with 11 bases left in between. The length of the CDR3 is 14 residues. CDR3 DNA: TGTGCCAGCAGACGGAACACCGACACCGGGGAGCTGTTTTTT. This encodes CASRRNTDTGELFF. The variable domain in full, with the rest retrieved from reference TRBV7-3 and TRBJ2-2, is GAGVSQTPSNKVTEKGKYVELRCDPISGHTALYWYRQSLGQGPEFLIYFQGTGAADDSGLPNDRFFAVRPEGSVSTLKIQRTERGDSAVYLCASRRNTDTGELFFGEGSRLTVL.

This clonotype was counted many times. The CDR3 DNA reads TGTGCCACCAGTGGGCTAGTCAACACAGATACGCAGTATTTT. Protein sequence: CATSGLVNTDTQYF. The genes are TRBV24-1 and TRBJ2-3; D call uncertain. The CDR3 is 14 amino acids. V was pared by 5 bases and J by 2 bases, with 10 bases between. Germline V lookup: CDR1 KGHDR, CDR2 SFDVKD.

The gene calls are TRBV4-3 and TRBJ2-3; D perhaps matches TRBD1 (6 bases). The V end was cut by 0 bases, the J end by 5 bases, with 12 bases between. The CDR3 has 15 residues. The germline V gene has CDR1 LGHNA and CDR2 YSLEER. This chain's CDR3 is CASSQDRGSGDTQYF. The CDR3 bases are TGCGCCAGCAGCCAAGACAGGGGTTCAGGAGATACGCAGTATTTT.

The CDR3 coding sequence is TGTGCCAGCAGTGGGCGACAGGGCAACTCGAGGCAGCCCCAGCATTTT. Translating it yields CASSGRQGNSRQPQHF. The chain recombines TRBV6-5 with TRBJ1-5; 7 bases agree with TRBD1. V lost 5 bases to trimming and J lost 7 bases; unmatched junction nucleotides: 14. Germline V CDR1 and CDR2: MNHEY, SVGAGI. The CDR3 is 16 amino acids.

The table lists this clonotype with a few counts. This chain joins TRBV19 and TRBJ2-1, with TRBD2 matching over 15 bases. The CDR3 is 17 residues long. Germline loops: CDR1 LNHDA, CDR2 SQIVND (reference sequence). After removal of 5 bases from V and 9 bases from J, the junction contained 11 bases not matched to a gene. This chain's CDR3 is CASSAERTSGRAAEQFF. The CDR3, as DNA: TGTGCCAGTAGTGCCGAGAGGACTAGCGGGAGGGCCGCTGAGCAGTTCTTC.

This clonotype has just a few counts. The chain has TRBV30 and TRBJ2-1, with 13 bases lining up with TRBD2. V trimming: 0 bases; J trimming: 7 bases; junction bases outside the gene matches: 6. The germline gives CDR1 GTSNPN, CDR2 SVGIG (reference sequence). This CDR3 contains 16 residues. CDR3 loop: CAWSVQLAGGRNEQFF. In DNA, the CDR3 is TGTGCCTGGAGTGTACAACTAGCGGGAGGGAGGAATGAGCAGTTCTTC. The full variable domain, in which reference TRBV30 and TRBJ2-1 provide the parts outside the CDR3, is SQTIHQWPATLVQPVGSPLSLECTVEGTSNPNLYWYRQAAGRGLQLLFYSVGIGQISSEVPQNLSASRPQDRQFILSSKKLLLSDSGFYLCAWSVQLAGGRNEQFFGPGTRLTVL.

The CDR3 region has the DNA TGCAGCGTTGAGGCCCAGGCTAATACTGAAGCTTTCTTT. Residues: CSVEAQANTEAFF. The V gene is TRBV29-1, the J gene TRBJ1-1; D unresolved. In germline, CDR1 is SQVTM, CDR2 ANQGSEA. The CDR3 covers 13 residues. With 3 bases removed from V and 5 bases from J, the gap between germline ends came to 13 bases.

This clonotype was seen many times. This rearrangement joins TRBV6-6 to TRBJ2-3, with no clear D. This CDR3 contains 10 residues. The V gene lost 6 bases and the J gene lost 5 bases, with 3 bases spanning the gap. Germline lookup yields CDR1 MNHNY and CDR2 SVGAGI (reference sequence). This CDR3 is CASSGDTQYF. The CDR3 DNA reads TGTGCCAGCAGCGGAGATACGCAGTATTTT.